The clone carrying this T cell receptor beta chain was seen many times. Its antigen is not identified. The data are from a study of neurological immune-mediated disorders. CDR1 and CDR2 from the germline V gene are SGHRS and YFSETQ. V gave up 4 bases and J gave up 3 bases, with 17 bases separating them. The CDR3 totals 17 residues. TCRdb itself ran the 5' RACE reads through MiXCR, one entry per CDR3 protein. Seen here are 75,000 to 80,000 distinct CDR3 sequences, 4.5% to 6.5% observed once, and the top ten hold roughly 2.2%. General study points: A possible signature appeared as one related-CDR3 cluster, in which phylogenetic grouping placed the repertoires of 18 of 34 multiple sclerosis patients.

The sequence derives from a woman aged 25 to 45 with multiple sclerosis. Sample: PBMCs. The chain recombines TRBV5-1 with TRBJ2-6, with D unclear. The CDR3 loop is CASSLALAVFGANVLTF. Written as DNA, the CDR3 is TGCGCCAGCAGCCTCGCCCTGGCGGTTTTTGGGGCCAACGTCCTGACTTTC.